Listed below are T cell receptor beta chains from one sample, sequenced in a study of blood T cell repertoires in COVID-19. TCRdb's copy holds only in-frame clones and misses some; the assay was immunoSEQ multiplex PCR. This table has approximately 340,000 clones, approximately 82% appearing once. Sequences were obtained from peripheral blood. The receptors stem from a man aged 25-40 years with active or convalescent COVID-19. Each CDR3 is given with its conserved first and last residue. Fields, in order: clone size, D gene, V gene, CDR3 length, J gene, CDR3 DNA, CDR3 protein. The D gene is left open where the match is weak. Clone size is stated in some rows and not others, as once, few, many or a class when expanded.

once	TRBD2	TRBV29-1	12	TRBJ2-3	TGCAGCGTTGCAGCGGGAGGGGATACGCAGTATTTT	CSVAAGGDTQYF
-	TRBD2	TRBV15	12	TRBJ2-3	TGTGCCACCGGAACTAGCGTCTATACGCAGTATTTT	CATGTSVYTQYF
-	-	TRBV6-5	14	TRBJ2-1	TGTGCCAGCAGCCTCCGACAATCCGCGAATGAGCAGTTCTTC	CASSLRQSANEQFF
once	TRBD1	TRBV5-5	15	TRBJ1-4	TGTGCCAGCAGCGGGGAAAGACAGGGGGATGAAAAACTGTTTTTT	CASSGERQGDEKLFF
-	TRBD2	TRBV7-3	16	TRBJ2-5	TGTGCCAGCTCCCTCCTCGGCGGGGGGGCCCCAGAGACCCAGTACTTC	CASSLLGGGAPETQYF
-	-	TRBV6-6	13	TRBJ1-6	TGTGCCAGCAGCTATCGGGACACTCCACCCCTCCACTTT	CASSYRDTPPLHF
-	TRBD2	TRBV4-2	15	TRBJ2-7	TGTGCCAGCAGCCAAGATGAGACTAGCGGCTACGAGCAGTACTTC	CASSQDETSGYEQYF
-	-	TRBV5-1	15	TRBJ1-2	TGCGCCAGCAGCTCCCTAGACGGATCCTCCTATGGCTACACCTTC	CASSSLDGSSYGYTF
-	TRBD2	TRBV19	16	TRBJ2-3	TGTGCCAGTAGTATCCCAGCGGGAGTGGGGACAGATACGCAGTATTTT	CASSIPAGVGTDTQYF
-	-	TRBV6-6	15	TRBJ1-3	TGTGCCAGCAGTAGAGCCCCAGAGGCTGGAAACACCATATATTTT	CASSRAPEAGNTIYF
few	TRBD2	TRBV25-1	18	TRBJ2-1	TGTGCCAGCAGTGGCTCCCCCTTTGCGGGAGGGCCGGCAAATGAGCAGTTCTTC	CASSGSPFAGGPANEQFF
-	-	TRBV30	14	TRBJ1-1	TGTGCCTGGAGTTACGGGATCTTTAACACTGAAGCTTTCTTT	CAWSYGIFNTEAFF
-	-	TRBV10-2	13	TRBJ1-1	TGCGCCAGCAGTCCCACGAGCGCCTCCCAAGCTTTCTTT	CASSPTSASQAFF
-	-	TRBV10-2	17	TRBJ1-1	TGCGCCAGCAGTGATGTCGGGGGGCAGGGCATGAACACTGAAGCTTTCTTT	CASSDVGGQGMNTEAFF
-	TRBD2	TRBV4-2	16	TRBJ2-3	TGTGCCAGCAGCCAAGGTGGGGCTAGCGGGGGAGATACGCAGTATTTT	CASSQGGASGGDTQYF
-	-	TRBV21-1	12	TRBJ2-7	TGTGCCAGCGGGACAGAAAAGGACGAGCAGTACTTC	CASGTEKDEQYF
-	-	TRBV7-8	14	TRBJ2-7	TGTGCCAGCAGCTTAACCAGGGTCCGGCGCGAGCAGTACTTC	CASSLTRVRREQYF
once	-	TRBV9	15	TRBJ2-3	TGTGCCAGCAGCCCATATCAGGGGGGCGGAGATACGCAGTATTTT	CASSPYQGGGDTQYF
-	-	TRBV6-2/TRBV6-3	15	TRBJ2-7	TGTGCCAGCAGTTACTGGAGGACTTGGTCCTACGAGCAGTACTTC	CASSYWRTWSYEQYF
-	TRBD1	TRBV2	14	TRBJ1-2	TGTGCCAGCAGACTCGGACAGGGAGGTTATGGCTACACCTTC	CASRLGQGGYGYTF
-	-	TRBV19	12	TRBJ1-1	TGTGCCAGCCTTACAGTGAACACTGAAGCTTTCTTT	CASLTVNTEAFF
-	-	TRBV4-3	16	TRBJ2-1	TGCGCCAGCAGCCAAGAAACAGGATACTTTTACAATGAGCAGTTCTTC	CASSQETGYFYNEQFF
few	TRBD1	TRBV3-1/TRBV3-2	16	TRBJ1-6	TGTGCCAGCAGCCAAACCCGACAGGGAGATTTTTCACCCCTCCACTTT	CASSQTRQGDFSPLHF
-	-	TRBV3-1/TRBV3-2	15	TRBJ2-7	TGTGCCAGCAGTCCATCCAGGCAGGCGACCTACGAGCAGTACTTC	CASSPSRQATYEQYF
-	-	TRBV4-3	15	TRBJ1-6	TGCGCCAGCAGCCAAGATAGTGACACTGTCTCACCCCTCCACTTT	CASSQDSDTVSPLHF